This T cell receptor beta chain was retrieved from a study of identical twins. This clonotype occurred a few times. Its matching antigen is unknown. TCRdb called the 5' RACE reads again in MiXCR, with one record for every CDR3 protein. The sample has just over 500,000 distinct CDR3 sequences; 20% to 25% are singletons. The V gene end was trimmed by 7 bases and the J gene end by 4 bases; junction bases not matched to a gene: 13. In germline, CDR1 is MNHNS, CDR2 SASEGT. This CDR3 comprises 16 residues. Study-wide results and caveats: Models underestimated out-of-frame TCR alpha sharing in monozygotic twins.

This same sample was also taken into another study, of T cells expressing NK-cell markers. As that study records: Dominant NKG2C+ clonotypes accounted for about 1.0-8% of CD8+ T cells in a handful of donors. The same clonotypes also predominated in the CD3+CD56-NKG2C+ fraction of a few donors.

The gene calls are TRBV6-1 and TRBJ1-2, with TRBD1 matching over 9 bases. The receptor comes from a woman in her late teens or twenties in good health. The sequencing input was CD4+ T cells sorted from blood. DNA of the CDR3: TGTGCCAGCACACCGGGACAGGGATACCTACCCTATGGCTACACCTTC. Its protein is CASTPGQGYLPYGYTF.